Following are 31 T cell receptor beta chains from one sample sequenced in a study of CD8+ T cells in alopecia areata. This sample's treatment: oral pan-JAK inhibitor, 5-10 mg twice daily. RNA was isolated and reverse transcribed to cDNA, the sequencing template. The assay was immunoSEQ multiplex PCR, and TCRdb's table has in-frame clones only and misses some. The table includes about 120,000 clones, about 50% detected once. The sequencing here drew on CD4+ T cells sorted from blood, taken at week 4, from a patient treated with tofacitinib. The receptors here all came from a human donor with alopecia areata.

This clone has a handful of counts. This chain links TRBV6-5 with TRBJ1-2, with no clear D. Trimming took off 8 bases at V and 7 bases at J, with 14 bases between the two ends. The CDR3 sequence is 12 residues long. CDR1 and CDR2 from the germline V gene are MNHEY and SVGAGI. The CDR3 nucleotides are TGTGCCAGCGCAAGCAGCCAAGGTGGCTACACCTTC. Translation: CASASSQGGYTF.

The V call is TRBV11-2, the J call TRBJ2-1; the match to TRBD1 covers 8 bases. V lost 3 bases, J lost 5 bases, and 6 bases stayed unmatched. This CDR3 has 15 amino acids. Looked up from germline, CDR1 is SGHAT and CDR2 is FQNNGV. DNA for the CDR3: TGTGCCAGCAGCTTGACAGGGGTGCTAAACAATGAGCAGTTCTTC. The encoded protein is CASSLTGVLNNEQFF.

The chain employs TRBV29-1 and TRBJ2-3, with 10 bases aligning to TRBD2. J gave up 6 bases and V 3 bases, and 15 bases lay outside the gene matches. CDR3 size: 17 residues. CDR1 and CDR2 (germline): SQVTM, ANQGSEA. CDR3 nucleotides: TGCAGCGTTGATTTTGGGGGTCTAGCGGGAGCTGGGGATACGCAGTATTTT. This gives the protein CSVDFGGLAGAGDTQYF.

The J gene is TRBJ1-1, the V gene TRBV29-1; D might be TRBD1 (5 bases). From germline, CDR1 is SQVTM and CDR2 ANQGSEA. This CDR3 is built from 12 residues. V was clipped by 4 bases and J by 5 bases, with 11 bases between them. This CDR3 is CSVAAGRTEAFF. CDR3 nucleotide sequence: TGCAGCGTTGCAGCAGGGAGAACTGAAGCTTTCTTT.

This chain uses TRBV30 with TRBJ2-7, with D uncertain. The CDR3 spans 13 residues. Per the germline V gene, CDR1 is GTSNPN and CDR2 is SVGIG (reference sequence). Between the trimmed V and J ends, which lost 3 bases and 4 bases, there was a span of 13 bases. CDR3 DNA sequence: TGTGCCTGGAGCCAACACAGCACATACGAGCAGTACTTC. Its translation is CAWSQHSTYEQYF.

The chain has TRBV2 and TRBJ2-1; TRBD2 aligns across 7 bases. V dropped 4 bases and J dropped 5; count of bases not matched to a gene: 20. The CDR3 extends over 19 amino acids. CDR1 and CDR2 from the germline V gene are SNHLY and FYNNEI. CDR3 amino acids: CASSVKGERQKRGNNEQFF. CDR3 nucleotides: TGTGCCAGCAGTGTAAAAGGGGAGCGGCAGAAGCGGGGAAACAATGAGCAGTTCTTC. Using reference TRBV2 and TRBJ2-1 for the parts outside the CDR3, the full variable domain is EPEVTQTPSHQVTQMGQEVILRCVPISNHLYFYWYRQILGQKVEFLVSFYNNEISEKSEIFDDQFSVERPDGSNFTLKIRSTKLEDSAMYFCASSVKGERQKRGNNEQFFGPGTRLTVL.

This clone was detected only a few times. The chain recombines TRBV6-5 with TRBJ1-2; D gene ambiguous. CDR3 size: 13 residues. Trimming took 5 bases from V and 7 from J, leaving 14 bases between them. Germline V CDR1 and CDR2: MNHEY, SVGAGI. This CDR3 reads CASSETVAGGYTF. Written as DNA, the CDR3 is TGTGCCAGCAGTGAAACGGTAGCGGGTGGCTACACCTTC.

This rearrangement joins TRBV15 to TRBJ2-7, with TRBD1 matching over 11 bases. The CDR3 length is 18 residues. Unmatched junction bases numbered 17, after V lost 6 bases and J lost 4 bases. Germline lookup yields CDR1 LNHNV and CDR2 YYDKDF (reference sequence). CDR3 residues: CATRRTGGVAGVAYEQYF. The CDR3 DNA reads TGTGCCACCAGGAGGACAGGGGGCGTTGCGGGAGTAGCATACGAGCAGTACTTC. The full variable domain, its missing parts supplied by reference TRBV15 and TRBJ2-7, is DAMVIQNPRYQVTQFGKPVTLSCSQTLNHNVMYWYQQKSSQAPKLLFHYYDKDFNNEADTPDNFQSRRPNTSFCFLDIRSPGLGDTAMYLCATRRTGGVAGVAYEQYFGPGTRLTVT.

The chain combines TRBV29-1 with TRBJ1-5; 9 bases are a match to TRBD1. The CDR3 contains 16 residues. Germline V gene data show CDR1 as SQVTM and CDR2 as ANQGSEA. Trimming took 6 bases from V and 3 from J; bases not matched to a gene: 12. The CDR3 region has the DNA TGCAGCGTGTCCCTGGGGACAGGGTTGGACAATCAGCCCCAGCATTTT. Its protein product is CSVSLGTGLDNQPQHF.

The rearrangement links TRBV9 to TRBJ2-7; D may be TRBD2 (5 bases). V was trimmed by 3 bases and J by 0 bases, leaving 7 bases between them. The CDR3 totals 13 residues. Looked up from germline, CDR1 is SGDLS and CDR2 is YYNGEE. The CDR3 sequence: CASSAGSSYEQYF. CDR3 bases: TGTGCCAGCAGCGCGGGGAGCTCCTACGAGCAGTACTTC.

V gene TRBV30 combines with J gene TRBJ2-7, with D perhaps TRBD1 (5 bases). This CDR3 region has 12 residues. Trimming took off 7 bases at V and 4 bases at J, with 14 bases between the two ends. Germline values: CDR1 GTSNPN, CDR2 SVGIG (reference sequence). The DNA for the CDR3 is TGTGCCTACCAACCGCAGGGTTACGAGCAGTACTTC. Translating it yields CAYQPQGYEQYF.

The chain couples TRBV9 to TRBJ2-7; D unresolved. Germline CDR1 and CDR2: SGDLS and YYNGEE. This CDR3 contains 14 residues. The germline V and J ends were trimmed by 3 bases and 1 base, with 11 bases remaining between them. The CDR3 coding sequence is TGTGCCAGCAGCGAGAACGGTGGATCCTACGAGCAGTACTTC. Protein product: CASSENGGSYEQYF. The full variable domain, in which reference TRBV9 and TRBJ2-7 provide the parts outside the CDR3, is DSGVTQTPKHLITATGQRVTLRCSPRSGDLSVYWYQQSLDQGLQFLIQYYNGEERAKGNILERFSAQQFPDLHSELNLSSLELGDSALYFCASSENGGSYEQYFGPGTRLTVT.

The chain joins TRBV5-1 to TRBJ2-7, with D possibly matching TRBD2 (6 bases). The CDR3 sequence is 14 residues long. Trimming left V 3 bases short and J 5 bases short, with 15 bases between. Germline V gene data show CDR1 as SGHRS and CDR2 as YFSETQ. The CDR3 bases are TGCGCCAGCAGCTGGAGGGATTGGGCCGACGAGCAGTACTTC. Its protein product is CASSWRDWADEQYF.

The genes are TRBV29-1 and TRBJ2-1; D ambiguous. From germline, CDR1 is SQVTM and CDR2 ANQGSEA. Deletions cut 3 bases from V and 4 bases from J, with 7 bases between. This CDR3 contains 12 residues. CDR3 region: CSVESVYNEQFF. CDR3 bases: TGCAGCGTTGAGTCGGTGTACAATGAGCAGTTCTTC.

This chain links TRBV30 with TRBJ2-7; D is possibly TRBD1 (6 bases). Trimming stripped 5 bases from V and 7 bases from J, with 21 bases between. CDR1 is GTSNPN, CDR2 SVGIG, per germline (reference sequence). This CDR3 comprises 14 residues. DNA for the CDR3: TGTGCCTGGGGATCCGGGACACTCTTTAGGGAGCAGTACTTC. It yields the protein CAWGSGTLFREQYF.

The chain joins TRBV18 to TRBJ1-5; 11 bases match TRBD1. Per the germline V gene, CDR1 is KGHSH and CDR2 is LQKENI. V trimming: 5 bases; J trimming: 8 bases; junction bases outside the gene matches: 5. This CDR3 region has 14 residues. Here the CDR3 DNA reads TGTGCCAGCTCAATAGGACAGGGGGCTGAGCCCCAGCATTTT. Protein sequence: CASSIGQGAEPQHF.

The chain uses TRBV30 and TRBJ1-1; D is possibly TRBD1 (6 bases). V lost 2 bases and J lost 6, with 13 bases in between. This CDR3 is built from 13 residues. The germline gives CDR1 GTSNPN, CDR2 SVGIG (reference sequence). The CDR3 DNA reads as TGTGCCTGGAGTCCCGCAGGGGTAGCTGAAGCTTTCTTT. Encoded protein: CAWSPAGVAEAFF.

This clone has a handful of counts. The genes are TRBV29-1 and TRBJ2-2; D is unresolved. Per the germline V gene, CDR1 is SQVTM and CDR2 is ANQGSEA. V lost 6 bases, J lost 0 bases, and 8 bases lay in between. CDR3 size: 13 residues. The chain's CDR3 is CSVSRTNTGELFF. In DNA form, the CDR3 reads TGCAGCGTGTCGCGGACGAACACCGGGGAGCTGTTTTTT.

This clone came up a few times. The rearrangement joins TRBV29-1 to TRBJ2-7; no clear D. Germline CDR1 SQVTM, CDR2 ANQGSEA. The CDR3 totals 12 residues. Between the trimmed V and J ends, which lost 5 bases and 1 base, there was a span of 9 bases. Here the CDR3 DNA reads TGCAGCGTTCTTTCTGATTCCTACGAGCAGTACTTC. Its protein product is CSVLSDSYEQYF.

This chain links TRBV5-8 with TRBJ1-1; D is perhaps TRBD1 (6 bases). The germline V gene has CDR1 SGHTS and CDR2 YDEGEE. The CDR3 is 17 residues long. The V gene lost 4 bases and the J gene lost 2 bases, with 21 bases spanning the gap. CDR3 sequence (DNA): TGTGCCAGCAGCGGTGTCAGGGGCGGACTACTAAACACTGAAGCTTTCTTT. It specifies CASSGVRGGLLNTEAFF. Using reference TRBV5-8 and TRBJ1-1 for the parts outside the CDR3, the full variable domain is EAGVTQSPTHLIKTRGQQATLRCSPISGHTSVYWYQQALGLGLQFLLWYDEGEERNRGNFPPRFSGRQFPNYSSELNVNALELEDSALYLCASSGVRGGLLNTEAFFGQGTRLTVV.

By frequency in the sample, this clone is medium-sized. The chain combines TRBV2 with TRBJ2-1; 7 bases are a match to TRBD2. V shed 9 bases and J 15 bases; nucleotides not matched to a gene: 11. CDR1 is SNHLY, CDR2 FYNNEI, per germline. The CDR3 contains 11 residues. The CDR3 bases are TGTGCCAGTCAAGGAGCGGGAAGGGGGTTCTTC. This codes for CASQGAGRGFF.

This clone was seen only a few times. The chain has TRBV29-1 and TRBJ1-4; D possibly corresponds to TRBD1 (5 bases). The CDR3 runs to 13 residues. Germline V CDR1 and CDR2: SQVTM, ANQGSEA. Trimming stripped 5 bases from V and 7 bases from J, with 14 bases between. The chain's CDR3 is CSVTTWGGEKLFF. The CDR3 nucleotides read TGCAGCGTTACCACCTGGGGCGGTGAAAAACTGTTTTTT.

The chain carries TRBV7-3 and TRBJ1-2; TRBD1 matches 9 bases. The germline CDR1 and CDR2 sequences are SGHTA and FQGTGA. This CDR3 is 16 amino acids long. Unmatched junction bases numbered 11, after V lost 2 bases and J lost 7 bases. The CDR3 DNA follows: TGTGCCAGCAGCTTAGCAGGGCCACAGGGGGCGCGTGGCTACACCTTC. This encodes CASSLAGPQGARGYTF. The variable domain in full, completed from reference TRBV7-3 and TRBJ1-2, reads GAGVSQTPSNKVTEKGKYVELRCDPISGHTALYWYRQSLGQGPEFLIYFQGTGAADDSGLPNDRFFAVRPEGSVSTLKIQRTERGDSAVYLCASSLAGPQGARGYTFGSGTRLTVV.

This chain uses TRBV5-4 with TRBJ2-5, with D possibly TRBD1 on 6 matching bases. The CDR3 length is 14 residues. V lost 1 base to trimming and J lost 2 bases, with 9 bases between them. Looked up from germline, CDR1 is SGHNT and CDR2 is YYREEE (reference sequence). The CDR3 is CASSLRQVQETQYF. In DNA form, the CDR3 reads TGTGCCAGCAGCTTGAGACAGGTTCAAGAGACCCAGTACTTC.

This clone was counted a few times. Other DNA sequences from this sample encode an identical CDR3 as well. This chain links TRBV30 with TRBJ2-5, with D unresolved. The CDR3 spans 11 residues. The germline CDR1 and CDR2 sequences are GTSNPN and SVGIG (reference sequence). The V end lost 1 base, the J end lost 5 bases, and 5 bases lay between the germline ends. CDR3 in DNA: TGTGCCTGGAGTGCCTCGGAGACCCAGTACTTC. It codes for CAWSASETQYF.

This clone was counted a few times. The genes are TRBV29-1 and TRBJ1-6; no definite D call. Between the trimmed V and J ends, which lost 1 base and 7 bases, there was a span of 8 bases. The CDR3 has 13 amino acids. The germline V gene has CDR1 SQVTM and CDR2 ANQGSEA. The CDR3 DNA reads TGCAGCGTTGAAGGGCTTCTAAATTCACCCCTCCACTTT. Residues: CSVEGLLNSPLHF.

The chain uses TRBV27 and TRBJ2-5, with D uncertain. Trimming took off 5 bases at V and 10 bases at J, with 11 bases between the two ends. This CDR3 has 11 residues. CDR1 is MNHEY, CDR2 SMNVEV, per germline (reference sequence). The DNA for the CDR3 is TGTGCCAGCAGTGGCCGCGGTGGCCAGTACTTC. This sequence encodes CASSGRGGQYF.

The chain joins TRBV14 to TRBJ2-5; TRBD1 is a possible D gene (6 bases). Germline CDR1 SGHDN, CDR2 FVKESK. The CDR3 is 17 amino acids. V lost 5 bases to trimming and J lost 4 bases, with 23 bases between them. The CDR3 DNA sequence: TGTGCCAGCAGCGCACGAAGAGGCAGGGGAAGGGGAGAGACCCAGTACTTC. It yields the protein CASSARRGRGRGETQYF.

The rearrangement joins TRBV2 to TRBJ1-1, with D hard to call. The ends were cut back, 6 bases at V and 6 bases at J, with 11 bases in the middle. The CDR3 is 12 residues long. Germline loops: CDR1 SNHLY, CDR2 FYNNEI. The CDR3 spells CASREEDAEAFF. The DNA of the CDR3 is TGTGCCAGCAGAGAGGAAGACGCTGAAGCTTTCTTT.

This clone was observed a few times. The rearrangement uses TRBV2 and TRBJ2-3; D is undetermined. There are 16 residues in the CDR3. Germline loops: CDR1 SNHLY, CDR2 FYNNEI. The germline V and J ends were trimmed by 5 bases and 1 base, with 16 bases remaining between them. CDR3 region: CASSPTQRRGTDTQYF. The CDR3 nucleotides are TGTGCCAGCAGTCCTACCCAGAGGCGAGGCACAGATACGCAGTATTTT. The variable domain in full, with the rest retrieved from reference TRBV2 and TRBJ2-3, is EPEVTQTPSHQVTQMGQEVILRCVPISNHLYFYWYRQILGQKVEFLVSFYNNEISEKSEIFDDQFSVERPDGSNFTLKIRSTKLEDSAMYFCASSPTQRRGTDTQYFGPGTRLTVL.

This chain links TRBV30 with TRBJ1-2; D is unresolved. V shed 3 bases and J shed 12 bases, with 17 bases lying between them. The germline V gene has CDR1 GTSNPN and CDR2 SVGIG (reference sequence). This CDR3 comprises 12 residues. The CDR3 DNA reads as TGTGCCTGGAGCCAAGACGGCAGCCCCCACACCTTC. Translating gives CAWSQDGSPHTF.